Below, 14 T cell receptor beta chains from the same sample are listed, as sequenced in a study of beta chain features in type 1 diabetes. Expressed TCRB transcripts were sequenced because the isolated RNA had all been reverse transcribed beforehand. TCRdb's table, derived via immunoSEQ multiplex PCR, lists solely in-frame clones and lacks some. The sample includes about 340,000 clones, roughly 8% of them seen just once. The sample was central memory CD4+ T cells from blood. These receptors all come from a woman younger than 35 in good health.

The V call is TRBV19, the J call TRBJ2-7; 7 bases line up with TRBD1. J gave up 7 bases and V 3 bases, and 9 bases lay outside the gene matches. This CDR3 comprises 14 residues. The germline gives CDR1 LNHDA, CDR2 SQIVND (reference sequence). The CDR3 protein is CASSIFRTGGEQYF. The CDR3 region has the DNA TGTGCCAGTAGTATCTTCCGGACAGGAGGTGAGCAGTACTTC.

This clone came up many times. The same CDR3 can be traced to other DNA sequences in this sample. This chain connects TRBV19 to TRBJ2-3; D is possibly TRBD2 (5 bases). This CDR3 has 13 amino acids. V was pared by 3 bases and J by 4 bases, with 8 bases between. Germline values: CDR1 LNHDA, CDR2 SQIVND (reference sequence). DNA for the CDR3: TGTGCCAGTAGTATCGGACTGGCAGATACGCAGTATTTT. This sequence encodes CASSIGLADTQYF.

This sequence joins TRBV9 and TRBJ1-2; the D is unclear. The CDR3 consists of 14 residues. Trimming removed 2 bases at V and 11 bases at J, with 19 bases between. Germline V CDR1 and CDR2: SGDLS, YYNGEE. CDR3 sequence (DNA): TGTGCCAGCAGCGTTGACCCCGGACCTATGCGGTACACCTTC. Protein sequence: CASSVDPGPMRYTF.

The CDR3 DNA follows: TGTGCCAGCAGCTCTAGACTAGCGGTTGACACAGATACGCAGTATTTT. Protein product: CASSSRLAVDTDTQYF. V and J are TRBV7-8 and TRBJ2-3, with 9 bases fitting TRBD2. The CDR3 spans 16 residues. Unmatched junction bases numbered 7, after V lost 4 bases and J lost 2 bases. Germline V gene lookup returns CDR1 SGHVS and CDR2 FQNEAQ.

This clone showed up just a few times. The chain carries TRBV6-1 and TRBJ2-1; D is ambiguous. From germline, CDR1 is MNHNS and CDR2 SASEGT. This CDR3 contains 11 residues. With 8 bases removed from V and 7 bases from J, the gap between germline ends came to 9 bases. The CDR3 DNA is TGTGCCAGCGCCCGGAGAAATGAGCAGTTCTTC. This translates into CASARRNEQFF.

This chain links TRBV27 with TRBJ2-1; the D call may be TRBD1 or TRBD2 (6 bases each). From germline, CDR1 is MNHEY and CDR2 SMNVEV (reference sequence). The length of the CDR3 is 16 residues. The V and J ends lost 2 bases and 9 bases respectively, with 20 bases between them. CDR3 nucleotide sequence: TGTGCCAGCAGTTTAAGAGGGGGGAGTACACTCAGTGAGCAGTTCTTC. Translation: CASSLRGGSTLSEQFF.

This clone showed up just a few times. The V gene is TRBV14, the J gene TRBJ2-1, with 8 positions matching TRBD2. Trimming removed 4 bases from V and 8 bases from J; junction bases left unmatched: 13. The CDR3 extends over 16 amino acids. CDR1 SGHDN and CDR2 FVKESK come from the germline V gene. CDR3 DNA: TGTGCCAGCAGCCCCCTGGGAGCGGGAGTGTCCTATGAGCAGTTCTTC. This translates into CASSPLGAGVSYEQFF.

The rearrangement joins TRBV7-2 to TRBJ2-5; 10 bases fit TRBD1. CDR3 length equals 14 residues. In germline, CDR1 is SGHTA, CDR2 FQGNSA. V shed 5 bases, J shed 2 bases, and the junction held 2 bases outside the gene matches. CDR3 sequence: CASSKGQGQETQYF. CDR3 nucleotide sequence: TGTGCCAGCAGCAAGGGACAGGGGCAAGAGACCCAGTACTTC.

The rearrangement links TRBV9 to TRBJ2-1, with 7 bases matching TRBD2. From germline, CDR1 is SGDLS and CDR2 YYNGEE. There are 16 residues in the CDR3. V was clipped by 4 bases and J by 3 bases; unmatched bases: 10. CDR3 nucleotides: TGTGCCAGCAGCCCGGGGCTAGCGGAGTTCTACAATGAGCAGTTCTTC. This sequence encodes CASSPGLAEFYNEQFF.

This clone was counted only a few times. The V and J genes are TRBV29-1 and TRBJ1-1; perhaps TRBD1 as D (5 bases). CDR1 and CDR2 (germline): SQVTM, ANQGSEA. Trimming removed 4 bases from V and 1 base from J, with 19 bases in between. This CDR3 contains 16 residues. CDR3 nucleotides: TGCAGCGTTGCCGTGGACTGGGGCAGGGCGAACACTGAAGCTTTCTTT. This encodes CSVAVDWGRANTEAFF. Full variable domain (remainder filled in from reference TRBV29-1 and TRBJ1-1): SAVISQKPSRDICQRGTSLTIQCQVDSQVTMMFWYRQQPGQSLTLIATANQGSEATYESGFVIDKFPISRPNLTFSTLTVSNMSPEDSSIYLCSVAVDWGRANTEAFFGQGTRLTVV.

This clone was found a few times. The V call is TRBV5-6, the J call TRBJ1-2; D might be TRBD1 (6 bases). The germline CDR1 and CDR2 sequences are SGHDT and YYEEEE. V lost 0 bases and J lost 4, with 10 bases in between. CDR3 length: 14 residues. This chain's CDR3 is CASSLGTETYGYTF. CDR3 DNA sequence: TGTGCCAGCAGCTTGGGGACAGAGACCTATGGCTACACCTTC.

V and J are TRBV11-2 and TRBJ2-3, with TRBD2 matching over 7 bases. The CDR3 loop spans 19 amino acids. From germline, CDR1 is SGHAT and CDR2 FQNNGV. J lost 0 bases, V lost 3 bases, and 15 bases had no gene match. CDR3 sequence reads: CASSFRIAGGGPSTDTQYF. CDR3 coding DNA: TGTGCCAGCAGCTTCCGCATAGCGGGTGGGGGTCCTAGCACAGATACGCAGTATTTT.

Only a few counts were recorded for this clone. The chain uses TRBV29-1 and TRBJ1-4, with D hard to call. This CDR3 has 12 amino acids. Deletions cut 4 bases from V and 7 bases from J, with 10 bases between. Germline assignment: CDR1 SQVTM and CDR2 ANQGSEA. CDR3 DNA sequence: TGCAGCGTTGGCCGGGCCGGTGAAAAACTGTTTTTT. Protein sequence: CSVGRAGEKLFF.

There are a few counts of this clone. This chain links TRBV7-9 with TRBJ2-2; perhaps TRBD1 as D (5 bases). CDR1 SEHNR and CDR2 FQNEAQ come from the germline V gene (reference sequence). There are 15 residues in the CDR3. V shed 1 base and J shed 5 bases, with 11 bases lying between them. CDR3 residues: CASSLGQGRTGELFF. The DNA for the CDR3 is TGTGCCAGCAGCTTAGGCCAGGGTAGAACCGGGGAGCTGTTTTTT.